This T cell receptor beta chain was sequenced during a study of cytomegalovirus exposure and HLA in healthy donors. Overall study context: Researchers found that 81% of just under 400 genotyped donors fell within the Caucasian-associated ancestry cluster. General study results and limits: The HLA-A and HLA-B alleles of most subjects were reportedly predicted accurately from TCR beta sequences. Being productive about 87% or about 30% of the time was typical of most TCR beta V segments in an earlier analysis.

This clone was detected once. The antigen is unknown. PCR was performed using 60 Vbeta and 13 Jbeta primers. Generated by immunoSEQ multiplex PCR, the TCRdb table keeps only in-frame clones and is missing some. This table holds more than 150,000 clones, roughly 74% found once. CDR3 length: 16 amino acids. Germline CDR1 and CDR2: MNHEY and SVGAGI. The V end was cut by 4 bases, the J end by 9 bases, with 19 bases between. This TCR derives from a woman younger than 45 in good health and CMV-seropositive. Source material: PBMCs. The rearrangement uses TRBV6-5 and TRBJ1-6; no definite D call. CDR3 sequence reads: CASSFEFRQSGSPLHF. CDR3 nucleotide sequence: TGTGCCAGCAGTTTTGAATTCCGGCAGTCGGGTTCACCCCTCCACTTT.